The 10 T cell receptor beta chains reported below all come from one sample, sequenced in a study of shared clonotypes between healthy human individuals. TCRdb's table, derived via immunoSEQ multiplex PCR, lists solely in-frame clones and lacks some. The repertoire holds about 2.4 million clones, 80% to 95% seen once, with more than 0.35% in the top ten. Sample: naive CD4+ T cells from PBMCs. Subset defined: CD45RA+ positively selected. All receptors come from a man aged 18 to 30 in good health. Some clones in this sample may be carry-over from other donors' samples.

CDR3 sequence: CSGGTSGWYGGMETQYF. In nucleotides, the CDR3 is TGCAGCGGTGGGACTAGCGGTTGGTATGGGGGAATGGAGACCCAGTACTTC. J is TRBJ2-5 and V is TRBV29-1; 11 nucleotides align to TRBD2. Germline V gene lookup returns CDR1 SQVTM and CDR2 ANQGSEA. The V and J ends lost 7 bases and 5 bases, in that order; junction bases with no gene match: 18. The CDR3 has 17 residues. The variable domain in full, with the rest retrieved from reference TRBV29-1 and TRBJ2-5, is SAVISQKPSRDICQRGTSLTIQCQVDSQVTMMFWYRQQPGQSLTLIATANQGSEATYESGFVIDKFPISRPNLTFSTLTVSNMSPEDSSIYLCSGGTSGWYGGMETQYFGPGTRLLVL.

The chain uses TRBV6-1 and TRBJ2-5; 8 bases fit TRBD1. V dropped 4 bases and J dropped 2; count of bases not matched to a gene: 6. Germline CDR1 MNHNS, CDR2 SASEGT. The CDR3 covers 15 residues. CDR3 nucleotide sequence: TGTGCCAGCAGTGCAATCACAGGGGGGCAAGAGACCCAGTACTTC. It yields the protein CASSAITGGQETQYF.

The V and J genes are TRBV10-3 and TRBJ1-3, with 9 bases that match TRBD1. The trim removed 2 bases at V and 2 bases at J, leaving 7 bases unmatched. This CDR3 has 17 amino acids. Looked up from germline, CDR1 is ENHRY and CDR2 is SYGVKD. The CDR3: CAISENPGQGAGNTIYF. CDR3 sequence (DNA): TGTGCCATCAGTGAGAATCCGGGACAGGGCGCTGGAAACACCATATATTTT.

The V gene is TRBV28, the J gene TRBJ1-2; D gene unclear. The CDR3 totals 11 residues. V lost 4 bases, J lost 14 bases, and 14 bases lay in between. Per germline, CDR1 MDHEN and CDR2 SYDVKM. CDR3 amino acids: CASSSSEVGTF. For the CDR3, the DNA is TGTGCCAGCAGTTCTTCAGAGGTGGGAACCTTC.

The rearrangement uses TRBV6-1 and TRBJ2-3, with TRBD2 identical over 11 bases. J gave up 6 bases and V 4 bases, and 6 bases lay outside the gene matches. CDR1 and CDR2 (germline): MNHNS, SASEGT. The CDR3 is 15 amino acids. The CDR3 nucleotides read TGTGCCAGCAGTGTCTATAGCGGGAGGGTCGATACGCAGTATTTT. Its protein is CASSVYSGRVDTQYF.

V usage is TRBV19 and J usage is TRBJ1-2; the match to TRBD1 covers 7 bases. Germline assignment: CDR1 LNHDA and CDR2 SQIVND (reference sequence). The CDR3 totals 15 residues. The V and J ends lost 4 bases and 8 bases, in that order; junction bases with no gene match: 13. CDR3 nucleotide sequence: TGTGCCAGTAGTACAAGAGAAAGACAGGGTCACGGCTACACCTTC. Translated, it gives CASSTRERQGHGYTF.

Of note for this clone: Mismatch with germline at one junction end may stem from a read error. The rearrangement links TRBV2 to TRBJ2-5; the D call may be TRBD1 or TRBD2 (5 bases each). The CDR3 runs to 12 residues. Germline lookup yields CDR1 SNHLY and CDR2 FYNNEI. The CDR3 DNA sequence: TGTGCCGGCAGGGAGTCCGGGGAGACCCAGTACTTC. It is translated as CAGRESGETQYF.

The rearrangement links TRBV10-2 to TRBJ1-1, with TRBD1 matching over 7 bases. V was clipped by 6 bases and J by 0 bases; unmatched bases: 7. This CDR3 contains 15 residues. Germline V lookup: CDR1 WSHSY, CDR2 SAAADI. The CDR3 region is CASRTGTEMNTEAFF. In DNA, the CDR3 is TGCGCCAGCAGGACCGGGACAGAAATGAACACTGAAGCTTTCTTT.

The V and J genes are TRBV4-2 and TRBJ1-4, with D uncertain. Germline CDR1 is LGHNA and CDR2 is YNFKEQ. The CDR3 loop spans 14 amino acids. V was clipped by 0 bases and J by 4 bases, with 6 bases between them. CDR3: CASSQEWVNEKLFF. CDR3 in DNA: TGTGCCAGCAGCCAAGAATGGGTTAATGAAAAACTGTTTTTT.

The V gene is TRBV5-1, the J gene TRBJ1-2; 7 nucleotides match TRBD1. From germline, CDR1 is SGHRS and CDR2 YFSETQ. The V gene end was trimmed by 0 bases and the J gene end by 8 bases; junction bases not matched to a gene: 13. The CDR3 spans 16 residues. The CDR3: CASSLAGQALSFGYTF. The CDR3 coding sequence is TGCGCCAGCAGCTTGGCCGGACAGGCCCTTTCCTTCGGCTACACCTTC.